These 2 T cell receptor beta chains were all obtained from the same sample, sequenced in a study of Tregs in tolerant kidney transplant recipients. Sequencing was performed with immunoSEQ multiplex PCR; in TCRdb, only in-frame clones are kept and a portion is missing. The sample lists approximately 98,000 clones; roughly 89% were seen once. The material was CD4+ T cells from blood, obtained before the transplant. Every receptor here comes from a human donor who received a combined kidney and bone marrow transplant.

The rearrangement joins TRBV11-2 to TRBJ2-3; 9 nucleotides match TRBD1. Trimming at V came to 3 bases and at J to 3 bases, leaving 7 bases not matched to a gene. This CDR3 spans 16 amino acids. Germline CDR1 reads SGHAT; CDR2 reads FQNNGV. The CDR3 spells CASSFTGGAWTDTQYF. The CDR3 DNA reads TGTGCCAGCAGCTTCACAGGGGGCGCCTGGACAGATACGCAGTATTTT.

This chain links TRBV11-3 with TRBJ2-3; D call uncertain. Deletions cut 5 bases from V and 5 bases from J, with 17 bases between. This CDR3 is built from 15 residues. Germline CDR1 SGHNT, CDR2 YENEEA. The CDR3 bases are TGTGCCAGCAGCCCCGCGAGGAGTGTAGGAGATACGCAGTATTTT. Amino acids: CASSPARSVGDTQYF.